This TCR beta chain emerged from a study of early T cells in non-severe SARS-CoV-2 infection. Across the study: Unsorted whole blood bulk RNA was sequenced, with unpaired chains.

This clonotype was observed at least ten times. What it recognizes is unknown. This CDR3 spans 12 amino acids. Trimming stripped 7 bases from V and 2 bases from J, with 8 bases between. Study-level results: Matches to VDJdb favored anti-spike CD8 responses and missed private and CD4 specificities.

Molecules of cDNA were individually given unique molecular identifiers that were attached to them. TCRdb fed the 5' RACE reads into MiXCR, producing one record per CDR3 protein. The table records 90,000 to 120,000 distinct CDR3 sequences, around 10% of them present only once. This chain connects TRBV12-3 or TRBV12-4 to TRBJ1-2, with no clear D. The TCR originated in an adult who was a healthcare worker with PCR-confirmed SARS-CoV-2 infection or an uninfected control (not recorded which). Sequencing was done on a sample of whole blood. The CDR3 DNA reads TGTGCCAGCACGCCCTGGAACTATGGCTACACCTTC. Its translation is CASTPWNYGYTF.